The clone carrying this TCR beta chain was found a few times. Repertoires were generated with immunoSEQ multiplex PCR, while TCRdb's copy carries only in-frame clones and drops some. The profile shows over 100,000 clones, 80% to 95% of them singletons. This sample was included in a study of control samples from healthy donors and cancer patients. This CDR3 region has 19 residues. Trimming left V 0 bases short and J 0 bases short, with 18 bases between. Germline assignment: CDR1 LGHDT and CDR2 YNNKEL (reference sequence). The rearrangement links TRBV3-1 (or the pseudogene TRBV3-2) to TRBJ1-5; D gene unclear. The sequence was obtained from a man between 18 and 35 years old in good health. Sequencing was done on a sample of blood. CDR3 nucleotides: TGTGCCAGCAGCCAAGATAGTACCGCCAACAAGTTTAGCAATCAGCCCCAGCATTTT. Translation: CASSQDSTANKFSNQPQHF.